Below, 26 T cell receptor beta chains from the same sample are listed, as sequenced in a study of shared clonotypes between healthy human individuals. Produced via immunoSEQ multiplex PCR; TCRdb's table is partial and in-frame only. The table shows 2 million or so clones, with roughly 94% occurring only once. Sequenced material: naive CD4+ T cells sorted from blood. Subset specified: CD45RA+ positively selected. These receptors came from a man aged 18 to 29 in good health.

In this sample, this clone turned up once. V gene TRBV7-9 combines with J gene TRBJ2-3; D ambiguous. V shed 2 bases and J shed 1 base, with 7 bases lying between them. This CDR3 spans 14 amino acids. In germline, CDR1 is SEHNR, CDR2 FQNEAQ (reference sequence). In DNA, the CDR3 is TGTGCCAGCAGCTTAAATCAGGGCACAGATACGCAGTATTTT. Its translation: CASSLNQGTDTQYF.

The chain recombines TRBV11-2 with TRBJ2-5; 7 bases are a match to TRBD1. With V trimmed by 4 bases and J by 4 bases, 6 bases remained unmatched. Germline V lookup: CDR1 SGHAT, CDR2 FQNNGV. CDR3 size: 14 residues. The CDR3 sequence is CASSSQPGGETQYF. The CDR3 DNA reads TGTGCCAGCAGCTCCCAGCCAGGGGGAGAGACCCAGTACTTC.

The V and J genes are TRBV9 and TRBJ2-5; perhaps TRBD2 as D (5 bases). With 4 bases removed from V and 1 base from J, the gap between germline ends came to 11 bases. This CDR3 is built from 14 residues. Germline CDR1 and CDR2: SGDLS and YYNGEE. This CDR3 is CASSLVATQETQYF. As DNA, the CDR3 is TGTGCCAGCAGCCTCGTAGCGACCCAAGAGACCCAGTACTTC.

In regard to this clone: Other DNA sequences in the sample encode the same CDR3. The CDR3 DNA follows: TGCGCCAGCAGCTTGGGTAAAGAGACCCAGTACTTC. Translating it yields CASSLGKETQYF. The chain carries TRBV5-1 and TRBJ2-5; D is unresolved. Trimming pared 0 bases from V and 3 bases from J, leaving 3 bases between. The germline CDR1 and CDR2 sequences are SGHRS and YFSETQ. The CDR3 contains 12 residues.

This chain links TRBV6-1 with TRBJ1-2, with a tentative D call TRBD1 (6 bases). The CDR3 extends over 13 amino acids. Germline CDR1 MNHNS, CDR2 SASEGT. Between the trimmed V and J ends, which lost 6 bases and 0 bases, there was a span of 8 bases. DNA for the CDR3: TGTGCCAGCAGGGACAGAACTAACTATGGCTACACCTTC. Residues: CASRDRTNYGYTF.

In its sample, this clone was seen once. The V and J genes are TRBV12-5 and TRBJ1-1, with a weak D call TRBD1 (6 bases). CDR1 LGHNT and CDR2 FRNRAP come from the germline V gene. Between the trimmed V and J ends, which lost 11 bases and 1 base, there was a span of 23 bases. The CDR3 totals 16 residues. The CDR3 DNA reads as TGTGCTGCCCTCCCAGGGGACGGGAAAGGGAACACTGAAGCTTTCTTT. This translates into CAALPGDGKGNTEAFF.

The V and J genes are TRBV9 and TRBJ2-5; D perhaps matches TRBD2 (6 bases). The CDR3 totals 15 residues. Germline CDR1 reads SGDLS; CDR2 reads YYNGEE. V was trimmed by 0 bases and J by 2 bases, leaving 11 bases between them. The CDR3 nucleotides read TGTGCCAGCAGCGTAGGTCTTAGCGGACAAGAGACCCAGTACTTC. Protein sequence: CASSVGLSGQETQYF.

The chain recombines TRBV30 with TRBJ1-2, with 8 bases fitting TRBD1. The CDR3 spans 15 residues. Germline V gene data show CDR1 as GTSNPN and CDR2 as SVGIG (reference sequence). The junction had 7 bases not matched to a gene; V was cut back by 2 bases and J by 2 bases. CDR3 coding DNA: TGTGCCTGGAGTCATCCGGGACAGGTGAACTATGGCTACACCTTC. Translation gives CAWSHPGQVNYGYTF.

The chain employs TRBV4-3 and TRBJ2-5; D possibly corresponds to TRBD1 (6 bases). V was trimmed by 0 bases and J by 5 bases, leaving 13 bases between them. Germline-derived CDR1 and CDR2 are LGHNA and YSLEER. There are 15 residues in the CDR3. CDR3: CASSQDRRGGETQYF. CDR3 nucleotides: TGCGCCAGCAGCCAAGATCGCAGGGGCGGGGAGACCCAGTACTTC.

The chain employs TRBV5-6 and TRBJ2-7; 8 bases map to TRBD2. V trimming: 3 bases; J trimming: 2 bases; junction bases outside the gene matches: 13. The CDR3 consists of 17 residues. The germline gives CDR1 SGHDT, CDR2 YYEEEE. The CDR3 loop reads CASSSLERRGAPYEQYF. CDR3 nucleotides: TGTGCCAGCAGCTCGTTGGAGCGGCGGGGGGCCCCCTACGAGCAGTACTTC.

The chain has TRBV6-1 and TRBJ1-2; D unclear. This CDR3 spans 13 amino acids. Germline CDR1 is MNHNS and CDR2 is SASEGT. Trimming took off 2 bases at V and 2 bases at J, with 6 bases between the two ends. The CDR3 region is CASSEWQNYGYTF. The CDR3 coding sequence is TGTGCCAGCAGTGAATGGCAGAACTATGGCTACACCTTC.

The chain joins TRBV13 to TRBJ1-1, with a weak D call TRBD1 (6 bases). The CDR3 spans 16 residues. In germline, CDR1 is PRHDT, CDR2 FYEKMQ (reference sequence). V dropped 3 bases and J dropped 5 bases, with 19 bases sitting between them. In DNA form, the CDR3 reads TGTGCCAGCAGCTTTGGGCGTGGGGGGCGCGGTACTGAAGCTTTCTTT. Translation: CASSFGRGGRGTEAFF. The complete variable domain, with remaining parts taken from reference TRBV13 and TRBJ1-1, reads AAGVIQSPRHLIKEKRETATLKCYPIPRHDTVYWYQQGPGQDPQFLISFYEKMQSDKGSIPDRFSAQQFSDYHSELNMSSLELGDSALYFCASSFGRGGRGTEAFFGQGTRLTVV.

The chain links TRBV5-1 to TRBJ2-7, with a possible D match to TRBD1 (6 bases). Per the germline V gene, CDR1 is SGHRS and CDR2 is YFSETQ. The germline V and J ends were trimmed by 0 bases and 3 bases, with 10 bases remaining between them. This CDR3 is built from 14 residues. CDR3 sequence: CASSLGQDLYEQYF. The CDR3 DNA reads as TGCGCCAGCAGCTTGGGACAGGACCTCTACGAGCAGTACTTC. The variable domain in full, with the rest retrieved from reference TRBV5-1 and TRBJ2-7, is KAGVTQTPRYLIKTRGQQVTLSCSPISGHRSVSWYQQTPGQGLQFLFEYFSETQRNKGNFPGRFSGRQFSNSRSEMNVSTLELGDSALYLCASSLGQDLYEQYFGPGTRLTVT.

The chain uses TRBV7-2 and TRBJ2-2, with 9 bases lining up with TRBD2. The CDR3 has 16 amino acids. Germline V lookup: CDR1 SGHTA, CDR2 FQGNSA. V dropped 5 bases and J dropped 0; count of bases not matched to a gene: 4. The CDR3 sequence is CASSLRLAANTGELFF. The CDR3 DNA is TGTGCCAGCAGCCTCAGACTAGCGGCGAACACCGGGGAGCTGTTTTTT.

The chain is built from TRBV28 and TRBJ2-4, with D maybe TRBD1 (6 bases). This CDR3 has 12 amino acids. CDR1 is MDHEN, CDR2 SYDVKM, per germline. V lost 5 bases and J lost 8, with 10 bases in between. CDR3 region: CASSNTGYIQYF. The CDR3, as DNA: TGTGCCAGCAGTAACACAGGGTACATTCAGTACTTC.

The genes are TRBV27 and TRBJ1-5, with D possibly being TRBD1 (6 bases). Germline CDR1 is MNHEY and CDR2 is SMNVEV (reference sequence). Between the trimmed V and J ends, which lost 6 bases and 4 bases, there was a span of 13 bases. The CDR3 spans 14 residues. This chain's CDR3 is CASRLQGLNQPQHF. In DNA form, the CDR3 reads TGTGCCAGCAGGCTACAGGGTCTAAATCAGCCCCAGCATTTT.

The rearrangement links TRBV6-1 to TRBJ2-7; 8 nucleotides match TRBD1. Germline V gives CDR1 MNHNS, CDR2 SASEGT. Trimming took 7 bases from V and 2 from J; bases not matched to a gene: 7. This CDR3 comprises 14 residues. DNA of the CDR3: TGTGCCAGCATTGAGGACAGGGCTACCTACGAGCAGTACTTC. Its translation is CASIEDRATYEQYF.

The rearrangement uses TRBV10-3 and TRBJ2-1; 9 bases align to TRBD2. This CDR3 is 15 amino acids long. Germline assignment: CDR1 ENHRY and CDR2 SYGVKD. V gave up 4 bases and J gave up 7 bases; unmatched junction bases: 8. The CDR3 sequence is CAISVSGSSGNEQFF. CDR3 sequence (DNA): TGTGCCATCAGTGTTAGCGGGAGTTCTGGGAATGAGCAGTTCTTC.

This chain connects TRBV10-1 to TRBJ2-3, with D tentatively TRBD2 (5 bases). Trimming cost V 0 bases and J 0 bases, with 13 bases left between them. The germline V gene has CDR1 WNHNN and CDR2 SYGVQD (reference sequence). The CDR3 contains 17 residues. Here the CDR3 DNA reads TGCGCCAGCAGTGAGTCGAGCGGCCTCGGGAGCACAGATACGCAGTATTTT. Amino acids: CASSESSGLGSTDTQYF.

Remarks on this clone: This specimen includes other DNA sequences encoding the same CDR3. This chain connects TRBV7-8 to TRBJ1-3; no clear D. Germline V lookup: CDR1 SGHVS, CDR2 FQNEAQ. V lost 1 base to trimming and J lost 4 bases, with 8 bases between them. The CDR3 covers 14 residues. Here the CDR3 reads CASSLGTAGNTIYF. The CDR3 coding sequence is TGTGCCAGCAGCTTAGGAACAGCCGGAAACACCATATATTTT.

This clone was seen just once. The chain links TRBV30 to TRBJ1-2; no clear D gene. The CDR3 is 14 amino acids. Germline assignment: CDR1 GTSNPN and CDR2 SVGIG (reference sequence). Trimming took off 0 bases at V and 4 bases at J, with 12 bases between the two ends. CDR3 sequence (DNA): TGTGCCTGGAGTGTTCTGACCTATGGCTATGGCTACACCTTC. As protein: CAWSVLTYGYGYTF. Based on the CDR3 plus reference TRBV30 and TRBJ1-2, the full variable domain is SQTIHQWPATLVQPVGSPLSLECTVEGTSNPNLYWYRQAAGRGLQLLFYSVGIGQISSEVPQNLSASRPQDRQFILSSKKLLLSDSGFYLCAWSVLTYGYGYTFGSGTRLTVV.

The V and J genes are TRBV5-4 and TRBJ2-3; TRBD2 matches 7 bases. In germline, CDR1 is SGHNT, CDR2 YYREEE (reference sequence). The CDR3 loop spans 16 amino acids. With V trimmed by 9 bases and J by 1 base, 14 bases remained unmatched. The CDR3 coding sequence is TGTGCCACCGCACCCGGGACTAAACAAGGCACAGATACGCAGTATTTT. Protein: CATAPGTKQGTDTQYF.

In this sample, this clone turned up once. This chain links TRBV4-1 with TRBJ2-4; D gene ambiguous. Trimming pared 4 bases from V and 2 bases from J, leaving 33 bases between. CDR3 length: 22 amino acids. The germline gives CDR1 MGHRA, CDR2 YSYEKL. The CDR3 DNA reads TGCGCCAGCAGCCCTAGGGATATAGATCTTGCCATTTCGACCCTCCCCAAAAACATTCAGTACTTC. Translated: CASSPRDIDLAISTLPKNIQYF.

This clone was recorded a few times. The V gene is TRBV7-6, the J gene TRBJ1-1, with D perhaps TRBD1 (6 bases). The V end lost 5 bases, the J end lost 6 bases, and 13 bases lay between the germline ends. CDR1 is SGHVS, CDR2 FNYEAQ, per germline. The CDR3 runs to 13 residues. This CDR3 is CASSATGRPEAFF. The CDR3 bases are TGTGCCAGCAGCGCAACAGGGAGGCCTGAAGCTTTCTTT.

V usage is TRBV5-1 and J usage is TRBJ2-5; D gene uncertain. The CDR3 covers 13 residues. Germline CDR1 is SGHRS and CDR2 is YFSETQ. The V end lost 5 bases, the J end lost 1 base, and 9 bases lay between the germline ends. The CDR3 DNA is TGCGCCAGCAGTCCTACTTTCCAAGAGACCCAGTACTTC. Encoded protein: CASSPTFQETQYF.

This sequence joins TRBV28 and TRBJ1-1; perhaps TRBD1 as D (6 bases). CDR3 size: 11 residues. CDR1 is MDHEN, CDR2 SYDVKM, per germline. Trimming removed 6 bases from V and 7 bases from J, with 9 bases in between. The CDR3 sequence is CASSPDSEAFF. DNA of the CDR3: TGTGCCAGCAGCCCGGACAGTGAAGCTTTCTTT.